The source of this T cell receptor beta chain is a study of T-cell reconstitution after alpha-beta-depleted transplantation in children. Whole-study results and caveats: The study reportedly traced alpha-beta T cells about two months after transplant to several hundred expanded graft clones. The authors attributed T-cell counts and diversity one year after transplant mostly to newly produced T cells.

The TCRbeta library was prepared with unique molecular identifiers. From the PCR reads, TCRdb called clonotypes with MiXCR, one entry per CDR3 protein. The data contain around 270,000 distinct CDR3 sequences, around a tenth of them singletons. Germline V CDR1 and CDR2: MNHNY, SVGAGI (reference sequence). Trimming removed 10 bases from V and 3 bases from J; junction bases left unmatched: 5. CDR3 length: 12 residues. This clonotype came up many times. Its antigen remains unidentified. Here the sequenced sample was PBMCs, taken before TCRalphabeta/CD19-depleted stem cell transplant. This clonotype originated in a boy younger than two with acute myeloid leukemia, due to receive a stem cell transplant. This sequence joins TRBV6-6 and TRBJ2-7; 8 nucleotides line up with TRBD2. The CDR3 nucleotides are TGTGCCACGCGGGAGGTCGGCTACGAGCAGTACTTC. Protein product: CATREVGYEQYF.